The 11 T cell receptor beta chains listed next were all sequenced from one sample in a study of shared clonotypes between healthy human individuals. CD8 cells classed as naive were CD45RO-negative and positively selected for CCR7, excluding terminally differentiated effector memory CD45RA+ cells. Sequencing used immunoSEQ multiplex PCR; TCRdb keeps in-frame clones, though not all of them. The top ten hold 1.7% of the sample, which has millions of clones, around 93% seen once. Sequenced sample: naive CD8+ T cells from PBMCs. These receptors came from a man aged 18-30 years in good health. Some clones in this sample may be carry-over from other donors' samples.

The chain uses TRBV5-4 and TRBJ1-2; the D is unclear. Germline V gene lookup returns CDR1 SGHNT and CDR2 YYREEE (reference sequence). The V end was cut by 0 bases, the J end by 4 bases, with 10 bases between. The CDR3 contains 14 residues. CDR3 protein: CASSLDQESYGYTF. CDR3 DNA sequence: TGTGCCAGCAGCTTGGATCAGGAAAGCTATGGCTACACCTTC.

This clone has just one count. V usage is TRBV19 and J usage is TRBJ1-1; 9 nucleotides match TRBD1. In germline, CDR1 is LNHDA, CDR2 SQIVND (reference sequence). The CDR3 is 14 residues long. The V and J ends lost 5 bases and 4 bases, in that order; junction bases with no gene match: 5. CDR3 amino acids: CASSRDREVTEAFF. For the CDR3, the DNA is TGTGCCAGTAGTCGGGACAGGGAAGTCACTGAAGCTTTCTTT.

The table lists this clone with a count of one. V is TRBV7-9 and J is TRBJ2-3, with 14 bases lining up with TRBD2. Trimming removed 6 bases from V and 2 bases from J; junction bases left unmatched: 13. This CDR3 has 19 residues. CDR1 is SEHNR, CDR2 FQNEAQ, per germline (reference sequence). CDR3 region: CASSIIERLAGGNTDTQYF. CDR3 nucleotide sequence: TGTGCCAGCAGTATTATAGAGAGACTAGCGGGAGGGAACACAGATACGCAGTATTTT.

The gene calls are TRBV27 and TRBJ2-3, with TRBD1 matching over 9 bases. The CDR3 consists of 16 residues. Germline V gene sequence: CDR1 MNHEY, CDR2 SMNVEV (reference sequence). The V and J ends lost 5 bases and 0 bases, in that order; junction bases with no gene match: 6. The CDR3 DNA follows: TGTGCCAGCAGTACCTCCGACAGGGGGAGCACAGATACGCAGTATTTT. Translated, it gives CASSTSDRGSTDTQYF.

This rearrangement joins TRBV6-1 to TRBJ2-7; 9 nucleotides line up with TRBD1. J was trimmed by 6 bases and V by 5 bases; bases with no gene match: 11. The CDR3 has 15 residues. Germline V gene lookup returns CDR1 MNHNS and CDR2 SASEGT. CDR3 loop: CASSRRQGTGTEQYF. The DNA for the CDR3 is TGTGCCAGCAGTAGGCGGCAGGGGACAGGGACCGAGCAGTACTTC.

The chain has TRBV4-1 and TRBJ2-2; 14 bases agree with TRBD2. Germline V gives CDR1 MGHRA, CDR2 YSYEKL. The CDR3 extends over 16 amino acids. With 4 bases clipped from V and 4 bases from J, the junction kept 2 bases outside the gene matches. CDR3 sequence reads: CASSPGTSGSTGELFF. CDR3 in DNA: TGCGCCAGCAGCCCCGGGACTAGCGGGAGCACCGGGGAGCTGTTTTTT.

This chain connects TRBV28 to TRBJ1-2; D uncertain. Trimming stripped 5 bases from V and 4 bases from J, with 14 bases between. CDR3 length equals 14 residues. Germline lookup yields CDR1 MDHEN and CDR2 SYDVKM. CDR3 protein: CASSPLRVGYGYTF. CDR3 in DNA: TGTGCCAGCAGTCCCCTCCGGGTTGGCTATGGCTACACCTTC.

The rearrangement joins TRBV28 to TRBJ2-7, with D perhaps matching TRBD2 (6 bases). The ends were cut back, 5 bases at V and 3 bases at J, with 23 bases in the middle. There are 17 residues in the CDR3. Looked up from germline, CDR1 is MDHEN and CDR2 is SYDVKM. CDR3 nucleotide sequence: TGTGCCAGCAGTGCACCTACTAGCCCAATACGTGACTACGAGCAGTACTTC. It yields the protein CASSAPTSPIRDYEQYF.

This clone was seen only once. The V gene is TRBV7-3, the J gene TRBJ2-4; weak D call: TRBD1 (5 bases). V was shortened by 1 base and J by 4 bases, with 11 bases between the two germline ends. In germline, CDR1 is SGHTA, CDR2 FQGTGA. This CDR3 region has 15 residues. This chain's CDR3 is CASSLRTLLKNIQYF. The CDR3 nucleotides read TGTGCCAGCAGCTTAAGGACATTATTAAAAAACATTCAGTACTTC.

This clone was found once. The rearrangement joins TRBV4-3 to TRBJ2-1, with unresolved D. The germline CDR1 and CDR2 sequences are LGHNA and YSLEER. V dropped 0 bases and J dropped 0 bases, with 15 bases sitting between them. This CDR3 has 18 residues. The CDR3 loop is CASSQDPAQLSSYNEQFF. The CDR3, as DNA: TGCGCCAGCAGCCAAGATCCCGCCCAGCTGAGCTCCTACAATGAGCAGTTCTTC.

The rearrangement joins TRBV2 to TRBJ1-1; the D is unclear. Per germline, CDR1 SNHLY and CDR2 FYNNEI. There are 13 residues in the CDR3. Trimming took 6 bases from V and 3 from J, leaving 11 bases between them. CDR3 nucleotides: TGTGCCAGCAGGGCCCGGTGGGACACTGAAGCTTTCTTT. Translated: CASRARWDTEAFF. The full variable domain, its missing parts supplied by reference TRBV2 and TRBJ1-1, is EPEVTQTPSHQVTQMGQEVILRCVPISNHLYFYWYRQILGQKVEFLVSFYNNEISEKSEIFDDQFSVERPDGSNFTLKIRSTKLEDSAMYFCASRARWDTEAFFGQGTRLTVV.